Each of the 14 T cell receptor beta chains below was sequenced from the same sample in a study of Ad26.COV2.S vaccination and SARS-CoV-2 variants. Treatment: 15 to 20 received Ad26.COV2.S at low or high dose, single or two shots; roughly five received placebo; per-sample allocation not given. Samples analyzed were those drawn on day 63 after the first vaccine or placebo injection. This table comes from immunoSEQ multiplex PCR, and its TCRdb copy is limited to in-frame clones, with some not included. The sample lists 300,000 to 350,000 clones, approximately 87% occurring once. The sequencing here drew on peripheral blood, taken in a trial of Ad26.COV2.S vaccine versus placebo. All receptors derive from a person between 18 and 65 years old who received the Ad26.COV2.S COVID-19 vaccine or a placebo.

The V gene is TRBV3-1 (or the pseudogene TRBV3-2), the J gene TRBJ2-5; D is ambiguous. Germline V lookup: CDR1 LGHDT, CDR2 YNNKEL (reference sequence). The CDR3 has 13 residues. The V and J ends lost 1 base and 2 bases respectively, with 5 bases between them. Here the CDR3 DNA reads TGTGCCAGCAGCCAAGCCTCACAAGAGACCCAGTACTTC. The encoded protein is CASSQASQETQYF.

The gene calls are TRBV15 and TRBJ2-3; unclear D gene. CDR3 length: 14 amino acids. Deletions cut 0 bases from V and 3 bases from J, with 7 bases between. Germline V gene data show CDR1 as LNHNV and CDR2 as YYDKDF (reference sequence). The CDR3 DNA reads TGTGCCACCAGCAGAGATACGGCAACAGATACGCAGTATTTT. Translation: CATSRDTATDTQYF.

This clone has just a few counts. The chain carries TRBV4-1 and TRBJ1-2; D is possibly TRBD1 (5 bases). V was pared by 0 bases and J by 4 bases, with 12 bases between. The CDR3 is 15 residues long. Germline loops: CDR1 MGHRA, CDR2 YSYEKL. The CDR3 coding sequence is TGCGCCAGCAGCCAAGACACGACGGGGCTCTATGGCTACACCTTC. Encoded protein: CASSQDTTGLYGYTF.

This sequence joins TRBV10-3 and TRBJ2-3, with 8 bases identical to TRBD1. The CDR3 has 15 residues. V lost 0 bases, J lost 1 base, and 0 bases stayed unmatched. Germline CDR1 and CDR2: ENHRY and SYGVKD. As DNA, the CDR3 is TGTGCCATCAGTGAGTCGACAGGGGGCACAGATACGCAGTATTTT. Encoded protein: CAISESTGGTDTQYF.

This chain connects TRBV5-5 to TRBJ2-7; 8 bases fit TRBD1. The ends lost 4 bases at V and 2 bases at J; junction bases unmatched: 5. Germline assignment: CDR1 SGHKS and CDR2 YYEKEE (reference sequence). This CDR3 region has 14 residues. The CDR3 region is CASSLDRAPYEQYV. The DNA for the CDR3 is TGTGCCAGCAGCCTGGACAGGGCGCCCTACGAGCAGTACGTC.

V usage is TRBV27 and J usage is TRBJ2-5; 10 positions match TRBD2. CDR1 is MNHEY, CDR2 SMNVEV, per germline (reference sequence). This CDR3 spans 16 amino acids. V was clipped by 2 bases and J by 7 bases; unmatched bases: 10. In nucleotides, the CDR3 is TGTGCCAGCAGTTTAAGGTCGCTAGCGGGGGAGGGGACCCAGTACTTC. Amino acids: CASSLRSLAGEGTQYF.

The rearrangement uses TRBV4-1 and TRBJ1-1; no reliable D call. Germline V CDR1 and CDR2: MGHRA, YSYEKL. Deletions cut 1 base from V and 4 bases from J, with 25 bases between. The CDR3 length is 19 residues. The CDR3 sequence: CASSQVYPWAPWEGTEAFF. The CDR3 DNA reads TGCGCCAGCAGCCAAGTATATCCATGGGCCCCTTGGGAGGGCACTGAAGCTTTCTTT.

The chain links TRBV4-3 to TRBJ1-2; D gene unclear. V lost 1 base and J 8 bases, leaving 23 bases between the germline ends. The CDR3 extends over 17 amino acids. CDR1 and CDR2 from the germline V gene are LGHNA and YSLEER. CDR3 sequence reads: CASSQVEYEGEREGYTF. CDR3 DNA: TGCGCCAGCAGCCAAGTTGAATACGAGGGAGAGAGAGAAGGCTACACCTTC.

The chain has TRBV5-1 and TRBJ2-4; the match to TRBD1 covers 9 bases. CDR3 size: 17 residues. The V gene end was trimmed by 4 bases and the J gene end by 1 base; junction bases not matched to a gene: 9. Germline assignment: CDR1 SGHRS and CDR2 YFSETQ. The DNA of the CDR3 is TGCGCCAGCAGCCGCACCGGGACAGGGCTTGCCAAAAACATTCAGTACTTC. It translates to CASSRTGTGLAKNIQYF.

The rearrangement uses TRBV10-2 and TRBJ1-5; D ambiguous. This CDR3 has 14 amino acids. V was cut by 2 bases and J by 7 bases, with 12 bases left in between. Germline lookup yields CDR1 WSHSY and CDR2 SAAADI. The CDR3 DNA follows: TGCGCCAGCAGTGAGGGTCTCGGCGGGCAGCCCCAGCATTTT. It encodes CASSEGLGGQPQHF.

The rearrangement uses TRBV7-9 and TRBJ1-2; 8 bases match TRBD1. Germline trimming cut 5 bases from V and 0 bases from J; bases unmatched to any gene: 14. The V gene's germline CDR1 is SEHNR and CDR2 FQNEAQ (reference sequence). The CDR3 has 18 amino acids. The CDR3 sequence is CASSQMWDRYKPNYGYTF. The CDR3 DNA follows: TGTGCCAGCAGCCAAATGTGGGACAGGTATAAGCCTAACTATGGCTACACCTTC.

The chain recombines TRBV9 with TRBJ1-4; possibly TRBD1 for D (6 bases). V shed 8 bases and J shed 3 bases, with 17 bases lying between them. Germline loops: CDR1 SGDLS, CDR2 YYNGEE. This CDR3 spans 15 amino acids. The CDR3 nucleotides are TGTGCCAGTTCGGACAGCCGAGCGGCTAATGAAAAACTGTTTTTT. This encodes CASSDSRAANEKLFF. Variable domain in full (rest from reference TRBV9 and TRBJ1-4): DSGVTQTPKHLITATGQRVTLRCSPRSGDLSVYWYQQSLDQGLQFLIQYYNGEERAKGNILERFSAQQFPDLHSELNLSSLELGDSALYFCASSDSRAANEKLFFGSGTQLSVL.

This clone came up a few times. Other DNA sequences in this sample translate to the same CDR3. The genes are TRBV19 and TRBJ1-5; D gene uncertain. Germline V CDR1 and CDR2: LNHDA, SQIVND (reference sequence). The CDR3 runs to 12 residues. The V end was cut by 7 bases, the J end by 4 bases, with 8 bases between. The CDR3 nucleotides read TGTGCCAGTACGGTAGGGAATCAGCCCCAGCATTTT. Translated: CASTVGNQPQHF.

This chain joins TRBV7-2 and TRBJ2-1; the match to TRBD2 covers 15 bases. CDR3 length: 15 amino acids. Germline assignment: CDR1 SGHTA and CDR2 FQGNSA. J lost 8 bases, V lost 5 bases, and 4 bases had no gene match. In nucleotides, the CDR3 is TGTGCCAGCAGCCCGGGACTAGCGGGAGGCGATGAGCAGTTCTTC. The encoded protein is CASSPGLAGGDEQFF.